Each of the 8 T cell receptor beta chains below was sequenced from the same sample in a study of beta chain features in type 1 diabetes. The authors reverse transcribed all of the isolated RNA, so sequencing captured expressed TCRB transcripts. Sequenced by immunoSEQ multiplex PCR; TCRdb stores in-frame clones only, minus some. The profile shows around 160,000 clones, roughly 50% of them singletons. Sequenced input: Tregs from blood. The receptors derive from a man aged 18 to 30 in good health.

The chain employs TRBV30 and TRBJ1-2, with TRBD1 matching over 7 bases. There are 14 residues in the CDR3. Per germline, CDR1 GTSNPN and CDR2 SVGIG (reference sequence). The ends lost 2 bases at V and 4 bases at J; junction bases unmatched: 7. The DNA of the CDR3 is TGTGCCTGGAGTACAGGGGATGGGGGCTATGGCTACACCTTC. This encodes CAWSTGDGGYGYTF.

This clone was detected a few times. Germline is not matched at one junction end, which may reflect a read error. The chain recombines TRBV7-7 with TRBJ2-1; perhaps TRBD2 as D (5 bases). This CDR3 comprises 14 residues. Germline assignment: CDR1 SSHAT and CDR2 FNYEAQ (reference sequence). The CDR3 spells CASSPPRGPYEQFF. CDR3 coding DNA: TGTGCTAGCAGCCCGCCCCGAGGGCCGTATGAGCAGTTCTTC.

The chain recombines TRBV4-2 with TRBJ1-5, with D possibly TRBD1 on 6 matching bases. V lost 5 bases and J 3 bases, leaving 14 bases between the germline ends. In germline, CDR1 is LGHNA, CDR2 YNFKEQ. This CDR3 has 15 residues. CDR3 loop: CASSMDGQYNQPQHF. CDR3 sequence (DNA): TGTGCCAGCAGCATGGACGGACAGTACAATCAGCCCCAGCATTTT.

This chain connects TRBV5-4 to TRBJ2-2, with a possible D match to TRBD2 (6 bases). The germline V gene encodes CDR1 SGHNT and CDR2 YYREEE (reference sequence). Trimming pared 2 bases from V and 6 bases from J, leaving 14 bases between. The CDR3 consists of 15 residues. This chain's CDR3 is CASSLGRGRAGELFF. The DNA of the CDR3 is TGTGCCAGCAGCTTAGGGCGGGGCCGCGCCGGGGAGCTGTTTTTT.

The chain joins TRBV28 to TRBJ2-5, with 7 positions matching TRBD2. The trim removed 6 bases at V and 5 bases at J, leaving 15 bases unmatched. CDR1 and CDR2 from the germline V gene are MDHEN and SYDVKM. The CDR3 totals 16 residues. Here the CDR3 DNA reads TGTGCCAGCAGCCTAAGCGGGGCGGTTATTCCGGAGACCCAGTACTTC. This gives the protein CASSLSGAVIPETQYF.

The chain couples TRBV7-2 to TRBJ2-2, with no clear D. The CDR3 has 13 amino acids. V was clipped by 5 bases and J by 8 bases, with 12 bases between them. The V gene's germline CDR1 is SGHTA and CDR2 FQGNSA. CDR3: CASSLQPRGELFF. The CDR3 nucleotides read TGTGCCAGCAGCCTCCAACCTAGGGGGGAGCTGTTTTTT. The full variable domain, in which reference TRBV7-2 and TRBJ2-2 provide the parts outside the CDR3, is GAGVSQSPSNKVTEKGKDVELRCDPISGHTALYWYRQSLGQGLEFLIYFQGNSAPDKSGLPSDRFSAERTGGSVSTLTIQRTQQEDSAVYLCASSLQPRGELFFGEGSRLTVL.

The CDR3 sequence is CASSPTGLSGNTIYF. Written as DNA, the CDR3 is TGTGCCAGCAGCCCCACAGGGCTCTCTGGAAACACCATATATTTT. The chain has TRBV7-2 and TRBJ1-3; D possibly corresponds to TRBD1 (6 bases). V shed 5 bases and J shed 0 bases, with 11 bases lying between them. The CDR3 is made up of 15 amino acids. Per the germline V gene, CDR1 is SGHTA and CDR2 is FQGNSA. The whole variable domain, remainder taken from reference TRBV7-2 and TRBJ1-3, is GAGVSQSPSNKVTEKGKDVELRCDPISGHTALYWYRQSLGQGLEFLIYFQGNSAPDKSGLPSDRFSAERTGGSVSTLTIQRTQQEDSAVYLCASSPTGLSGNTIYFGEGSWLTVV.

The chain joins TRBV7-2 to TRBJ2-1; 16 bases map to TRBD2. Germline V gene sequence: CDR1 SGHTA, CDR2 FQGNSA. The ends lost 4 bases at V and 15 bases at J; junction bases unmatched: 6. The CDR3 extends over 14 amino acids. The CDR3 loop reads CASSSGLAGGTPFF. CDR3 DNA: TGTGCCAGCAGCTCGGGACTAGCGGGGGGGACTCCGTTCTTC.